This T cell receptor beta chain derives from a study of cytomegalovirus exposure and HLA in healthy donors. Study-wide findings and caveats: In the roughly 120 validation repertoires, a later analysis found that first-cohort TCR clusters tended to co-occur.

The CDR3 runs to 13 residues. V was pared by 3 bases and J by 3 bases, with 9 bases between. Germline CDR1 is SGHVS and CDR2 is FQNEAQ. This clone was recorded only once. Antigen specificity is unknown. Clones were read by immunoSEQ multiplex PCR, and TCRdb kept only the in-frame ones, dropping some. The sample includes some 170,000 clones, 80% to 90% of them seen just once. The chain couples TRBV7-8 to TRBJ2-7, with unresolved D. Sequenced input: PBMCs. The clonotype was recovered from a woman aged 25 to 39 in good health and CMV-seronegative. The CDR3 region has the DNA TGTGCCAGCAGCTTGGAGACTCTCTACGAGCAGTACTTC. Its translation: CASSLETLYEQYF.